This T cell receptor beta chain was sequenced in a study of T cell repertoires in cytomegalovirus infection. Across the study: Indications came from public TCR beta signatures; they pointed to CMV infection and to a matching HLA type.

The CDR3 spans 11 residues. Germline CDR1 reads SEHNR; CDR2 reads FQNEAQ (reference sequence). V lost 10 bases and J 4 bases, leaving 9 bases between the germline ends. Study-wide results and limits: Of the TCR beta families, the public ones yielded a cumulative frequency that identified carriers of CMV plus the relevant HLA.

A note on this clonotype: As yet, its antigen is unknown.

A single record per CDR3 protein comes from TCRdb applying MiXCR to the reads. Of about a million distinct CDR3 sequences listed, under 40% are singletons. This clonotype was obtained from a human donor in good health (CMV status not recorded). Some clones in this sample may be carry-over from other donors' samples. V gene TRBV7-9 combines with J gene TRBJ2-3; D is unresolved. The sample in question was cultured CD8+ T cells from PBMCs, obtained from culture after CMV antigen stimulation. The CDR3 DNA follows: TGTGCCACTCTGGGATCAGATACGCAGTATTTT. Residues: CATLGSDTQYF. Full variable domain (outside the CDR3, taken from reference TRBV7-9 and TRBJ2-3): DTGVSQNPRHKITKRGQNVTFRCDPISEHNRLYWYRQTLGQGPEFLTYFQNEAQLEKSRLLSDRFSAERPKGSFSTLEIQRTEQGDSAMYLCATLGSDTQYFGPGTRLTVL.